This T cell receptor (beta chain) is from a study of T cell repertoires in cytomegalovirus infection. On the study more broadly: CMV infection together with matching HLA type was indicated by public TCR beta signatures.

This CDR3 contains 14 residues. Germline CDR1 and CDR2: SGHVS and FQNEAQ. Trimming cost V 3 bases and J 6 bases, with 14 bases left between them. Whole-study findings and limits: HLA-C-restricted CMV clonotypes gave the most frequent clonotype in two of eight donors. Cumulative public TCR beta family frequency identified carriers of CMV plus the relevant HLA.

Many counts were recorded for this clonotype. Its antigen is unidentified. Via MiXCR, TCRdb re-called the reads, giving one row per CDR3 protein. This repertoire shows around 450,000 distinct CDR3 sequences, approximately 32% found once; its top ten account for roughly 15%. The sample was PBMCs. The chain couples TRBV7-8 to TRBJ1-2; no reliable D call. This TCR derives from a human donor in good health (CMV status not recorded). Some clones in this sample may be carry-over from other donors' samples. The CDR3 DNA reads TGTGCCAGCAGCTTTAGTGCCCGTTCTGATGGCTACACCTTC. Translation: CASSFSARSDGYTF. The full variable domain, in which reference TRBV7-8 and TRBJ1-2 provide the parts outside the CDR3, is GAGVSQSPRYKVAKRGQDVALRCDPISGHVSLFWYQQALGQGPEFLTYFQNEAQLDKSGLPSDRFFAERPEGSVSTLKIQRTQQEDSAVYLCASSFSARSDGYTFGSGTRLTVV.